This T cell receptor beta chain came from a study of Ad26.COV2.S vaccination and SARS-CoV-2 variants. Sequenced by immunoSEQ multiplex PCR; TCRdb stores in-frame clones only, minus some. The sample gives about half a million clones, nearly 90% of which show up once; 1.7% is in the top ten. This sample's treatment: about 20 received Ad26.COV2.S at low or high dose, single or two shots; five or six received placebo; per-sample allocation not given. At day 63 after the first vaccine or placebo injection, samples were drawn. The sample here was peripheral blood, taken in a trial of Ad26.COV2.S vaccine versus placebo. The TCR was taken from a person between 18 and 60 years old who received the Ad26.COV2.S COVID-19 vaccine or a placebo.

CDR3 sequence (DNA): TGTGCCATCAGTGAGTCGAGTCGAGAGACCCAGTACTTC. Its translation: CAISESSRETQYF. The chain links TRBV10-3 to TRBJ2-5; D call uncertain. The CDR3 contains 13 residues. Per germline, CDR1 ENHRY and CDR2 SYGVKD. V was cut by 0 bases and J by 4 bases, with 6 bases left in between.